This T cell receptor beta chain is drawn from a study of T cells in Graves' hyperthyroidism and ophthalmopathy. On the study more broadly: Peripheral blood draws took place at initial diagnosis, ahead of any treatment. Study-wide results and limits: Clonotypes that were expanded in thyroid above 0.001 mostly appeared in blood too.

Amplification of TCR beta CDR3 regions was performed using RNA transcripts as template. During a first-round RT-PCR of the TCR CDR3, the HTBI primer set was used. TCRdb re-analysed the multiplex PCR reads in MiXCR, keeping a single row per CDR3 protein. The data hold a few hundred thousand distinct CDR3 sequences, with roughly 15% observed a single time. Ophthalmopathy cases met thresholds of Clinical Activity Score at least 3, NOSPECS grade at least 4 and duration under 3 months. Investigators excluded patients with uncontrolled infection, other autoimmune disease, pregnancy or lactation. This clonotype was seen many times. The antigen is not known. The CDR3 loop spans 14 amino acids. CDR1 is DFQATT, CDR2 SNEGSKA, per germline (reference sequence). With 0 bases removed from V and 10 bases from J, the gap between germline ends came to 16 bases.

The receptor comes from a woman in her twenties or thirties with Graves' ophthalmopathy. The J gene is TRBJ1-5, the V gene TRBV20-1; unclear D gene. The sample was blood. This CDR3 is CSARDPGEVRPQHF. In nucleotides, the CDR3 is TGCAGTGCTAGAGATCCTGGGGAGGTTCGACCCCAGCATTTT.